The sequence of this T cell receptor (beta chain) was determined in a study of T-cell reconstitution after alpha-beta-depleted transplantation in children. Overall study results and limits: The origin of high day-60 TCRbeta diversity in some patients lay in surviving recipient T cells and thymic progenitors. At the one-year point after transplant, T-cell counts and TCRbeta diversity were found to come mostly from T cells that had been newly produced. At around two months after transplant, the alpha-beta T cells were reportedly derived from several hundred expanded clones that came from non-depleted graft cells.

CDR1 is MNHEY, CDR2 SVGEGT, per germline. There are 14 residues in the CDR3. With 0 bases removed from V and 8 bases from J, the gap between germline ends came to 11 bases. This clonotype occurred many times. The antigen is undetermined. Molecular barcoding with unique molecular identifiers was used for the TCRbeta library. TCRdb fed the PCR reads into MiXCR, producing one record per CDR3 protein. The data show approximately 290,000 distinct CDR3 sequences, with more than 9% seen just once and roughly a quarter held by the top ten. Sequencing used peripheral blood, obtained 180 days after TCRalphabeta/CD19-depleted stem cell transplant. The chain uses TRBV6-2 or TRBV6-3 and TRBJ2-4, with D hard to call. The clonotype was recovered from a male patient between 2 and 10 years old who had a stem cell transplant for chronic granulomatous disease, so the T cells may come from the graft donor. In DNA, the CDR3 is TGTGCCAGCAGTTACTCGGCACGGGTATACATTCAGTACTTC. Residues: CASSYSARVYIQYF.